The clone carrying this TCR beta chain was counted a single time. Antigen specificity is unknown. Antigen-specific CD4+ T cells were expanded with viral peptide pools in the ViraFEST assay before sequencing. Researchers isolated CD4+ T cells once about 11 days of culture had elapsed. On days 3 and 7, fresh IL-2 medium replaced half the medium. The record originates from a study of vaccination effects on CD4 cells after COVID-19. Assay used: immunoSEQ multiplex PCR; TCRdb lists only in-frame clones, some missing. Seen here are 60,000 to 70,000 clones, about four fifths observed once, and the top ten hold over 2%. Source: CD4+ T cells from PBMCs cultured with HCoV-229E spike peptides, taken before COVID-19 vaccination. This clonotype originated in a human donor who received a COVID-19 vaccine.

The CDR3 loop is CATSDRGQYETGELFF. Here the CDR3 DNA reads TGTGCCACCAGTGATCGCGGACAGTACGAAACCGGGGAGCTGTTTTTT. The chain is built from TRBV24-1 and TRBJ2-2; TRBD1 might be the D (6 bases). V was trimmed by 3 bases and J by 5 bases, leaving 15 bases between them. The germline gives CDR1 KGHDR, CDR2 SFDVKD. This CDR3 has 16 residues.